A single sample is the source of the 3 T cell receptor beta chains below, sequenced in a study of cytomegalovirus exposure and HLA in healthy donors. PCR involved 60 Vbeta and 13 Jbeta primers. Sequenced by immunoSEQ multiplex PCR; TCRdb stores in-frame clones only, minus some. The sample includes more than 85,000 clones, less than 10% of them seen just once. The sample taken for sequencing was PBMCs. The source is a man aged 45-65 years in good health and CMV-seropositive.

Worth noting for this clone: Distinct nucleotide sequences in the sample also encode this CDR3. V gene TRBV6-1 combines with J gene TRBJ2-3, with 9 bases identical to TRBD1. Germline loops: CDR1 MNHNS, CDR2 SASEGT. The CDR3 spans 18 residues. V was clipped by 4 bases and J by 2 bases; unmatched bases: 13. The CDR3 DNA follows: TGTGCCAGCAGTGGAAGGACAGGGGTAGGCGCCTCCACAGATACGCAGTATTTT. It specifies CASSGRTGVGASTDTQYF.

V gene TRBV30 combines with J gene TRBJ2-7; D might be TRBD2 (7 bases). The CDR3 length is 14 residues. Looked up from germline, CDR1 is GTSNPN and CDR2 is SVGIG (reference sequence). The ends were cut back, 0 bases at V and 1 base at J, with 10 bases in the middle. The CDR3 sequence: CAWSVGGGSYEQYF. CDR3 nucleotides: TGTGCCTGGAGTGTAGGGGGGGGTTCCTACGAGCAGTACTTC.

The V and J genes are TRBV6-4 and TRBJ2-1, with D unresolved. V lost 3 bases and J 6 bases, leaving 9 bases between the germline ends. Germline CDR1 MRHNA, CDR2 SNTAGT. This CDR3 has 13 amino acids. In DNA form, the CDR3 reads TGTGCCAGCAGTGAAGGAGATACCAATGAGCAGTTCTTC. Protein product: CASSEGDTNEQFF.